The rows below give T cell receptor beta chains drawn from one sample of a study of blood T cell repertoires in COVID-19. The assay was immunoSEQ multiplex PCR, and TCRdb's table has in-frame clones only and misses some. The sample holds about 170,000 clones, 92% seen once. What was sequenced was peripheral blood. The receptors here all came from a man in his thirties or forties with COVID-19, enrolled during active disease. Each CDR3 is given with its conserved first and last residue. A D gene is named only where the DNA matches it firmly. Rows may omit the clone size; those that give it use once, few, many or a size class.

TRBV7-9	TRBD1	NA	TRBJ2-5	CASNPSGTGNRETQYF	TGTGCCAGCAATCCGAGCGGGACAGGGAATAGAGAGACCCAGTACTTC
TRBV21-1	NA	NA	TRBJ2-7	CASSGRTGEEQYF	TGTGCCAGCAGCGGGCGGACAGGGGAGGAGCAGTACTTC
TRBV18	TRBD1	NA	TRBJ2-7	CASSGQGYEQYF	TGTGCCAGCTCAGGACAGGGCTACGAGCAGTACTTC
TRBV6-6	TRBD1	NA	TRBJ1-2	CASRDGTGDSGGYTF	TGTGCCAGCAGAGACGGGACAGGGGATTCGGGTGGCTACACCTTC
TRBV30	NA	NA	TRBJ1-1	CAWDKYPTEAFF	TGTGCCTGGGACAAATATCCCACTGAAGCTTTCTTT
TRBV3-1/TRBV3-2	NA	NA	TRBJ1-6	CASSQDGGSPLHF	TGTGCCAGCAGCCAAGACGGGGGTTCACCCCTCCACTTT
TRBV28	TRBD1	once	TRBJ2-3	CASSLWDRGTDTQYF	TGTGCCAGCAGTTTGTGGGACAGGGGCACAGATACGCAGTATTTT
TRBV5-4	NA	NA	TRBJ2-7	CASSLDSGYEQYF	TGTGCCAGCAGCCTTGACAGCGGGTACGAGCAGTACTTC
TRBV7-9	NA	few	TRBJ2-7	CASGERPYEQYF	TGTGCCAGCGGGGAGAGGCCCTACGAGCAGTACTTC
TRBV25-1	NA	once	TRBJ2-7	CASSEMGARRIGEQYF	TGTGCCAGCAGTGAAATGGGGGCCCGCAGGATAGGCGAGCAGTACTTC
TRBV6-2/TRBV6-3	TRBD1	NA	TRBJ2-6	CASSTGASNSGANVLTF	TGTGCCAGCAGCACAGGGGCCTCTAACTCTGGGGCCAACGTCCTGACTTTC
TRBV27	NA	few	TRBJ2-1	CASSPDFPSYNEQFF	TGTGCCAGCAGCCCAGATTTTCCCTCCTACAATGAGCAGTTCTTC
TRBV6-5	NA	NA	TRBJ2-7	CASSYYGYEQYF	TGTGCCAGCAGTTATTACGGTTACGAGCAGTACTTC
TRBV19	NA	NA	TRBJ1-6	CASSLQGGGVSPLHF	TGTGCCAGTAGTTTACAGGGCGGTGGGGTTTCACCCCTCCACTTT
TRBV6-1	TRBD1	NA	TRBJ2-7	CASSEAGQGTYEQYF	TGTGCCAGCAGTGAAGCCGGACAGGGCACCTACGAGCAGTACTTC
TRBV10-3	TRBD1	once	TRBJ1-5	CAISISGTGDQPQHF	TGTGCCATCAGTATCTCCGGGACAGGGGACCAGCCCCAGCATTTT
TRBV23-1	NA	NA	TRBJ2-1	CASSQRQVYNEQFF	TGCGCCAGCAGTCAACGACAGGTGTACAATGAGCAGTTCTTC
TRBV9	TRBD1	NA	TRBJ1-2	CASSGGQAHYGYTF	TGTGCCAGCAGCGGAGGACAGGCCCATTATGGCTACACCTTC
TRBV27	NA	once	TRBJ2-1	CASSPSGGSSYNEQFF	TGTGCCAGCAGTCCCTCCGGAGGGAGCTCCTACAATGAGCAGTTCTTC
TRBV7-2	NA	NA	TRBJ2-1	CASSKVGLGRSSYNEQFF	TGTGCCAGCAGCAAGGTTGGGTTGGGGCGTAGCTCCTACAATGAGCAGTTCTTC
TRBV12-5	NA	NA	TRBJ1-5	CASAMTAAGQPQHF	TGTGCTAGTGCCATGACAGCTGCGGGGCAGCCCCAGCATTTT
TRBV10-3	NA	few	TRBJ2-1	CAISEGRAHEQFF	TGTGCCATCAGTGAGGGCAGGGCCCATGAGCAGTTCTTC
TRBV3-1/TRBV3-2	TRBD1	NA	TRBJ2-7	CASSRTPGQGSYEQYF	TGTGCCAGCAGCCGCACCCCGGGACAGGGGAGCTACGAGCAGTACTTC
TRBV11-2	NA	NA	TRBJ1-5	CASSSGSNQPQHF	TGTGCCAGCAGCTCGGGTAGCAATCAGCCCCAGCATTTT
TRBV6-6	NA	NA	TRBJ1-1	CASTYRALGTEAFF	TGTGCCAGCACCTACAGGGCTCTCGGCACTGAAGCTTTCTTT
TRBV27	NA	medium-sized	TRBJ2-2	CASCGTGELFF	TGTGCCAGCTGCGGGACCGGGGAGCTGTTTTTT
TRBV28	TRBD2	NA	TRBJ2-1	CASSQAGTSGNEQFF	TGTGCCAGCAGCCAAGCCGGGACTAGCGGCAATGAGCAGTTCTTC
TRBV5-4	TRBD2	NA	TRBJ2-2	CASSRPTSGTGELFF	TGTGCCAGCAGCCGCCCAACTAGCGGCACCGGGGAGCTGTTTTTT
TRBV9	TRBD2	once	TRBJ2-7	CASSVRTSGNLQDEQYF	TGTGCCAGCAGCGTGAGGACTAGCGGGAACCTCCAGGACGAGCAGTACTTC
TRBV12-3/TRBV12-4	NA	NA	TRBJ2-5	CASSMRLETQYF	TGTGCCAGCAGTATGCGGTTAGAGACCCAGTACTTC
TRBV28	NA	few	TRBJ2-1	CASSLSRSQNEQFF	TGTGCCAGCAGCCTTTCTCGGTCCCAAAATGAGCAGTTCTTC
TRBV9	NA	NA	TRBJ2-6	CASSVGTASGANVLTF	TGTGCCAGCAGCGTAGGGACAGCCTCTGGGGCCAACGTCCTGACTTTC
TRBV7-3	NA	NA	TRBJ2-2	CASSLIGQGITGELFF	TGTGCCAGCAGCTTAATCGGACAAGGGATCACCGGGGAGCTGTTTTTT
TRBV5-1	TRBD1	NA	TRBJ1-2	CASSPYAGTGGGYTF	TGCGCCAGCAGCCCCTACGCCGGGACAGGGGGTGGCTACACCTTC
TRBV5-1	NA	NA	TRBJ1-4	CASSLALVGIQVNEKLFF	TGCGCCAGCAGCTTGGCCTTGGTTGGCATACAGGTGAATGAAAAACTGTTTTTT
TRBV5-1	TRBD1	NA	TRBJ1-2	CASGPGTGDYGYTF	TGCGCCAGCGGACCCGGGACAGGCGACTATGGCTACACCTTC
TRBV4-2	TRBD2	NA	TRBJ2-3	CASSQDPAGGPDSSTDTQYF	TGTGCCAGCAGCCAAGATCCAGCGGGAGGGCCCGACTCTAGCACAGATACGCAGTATTTT
TRBV13	NA	NA	TRBJ2-4	CASSVGAPGIQYF	TGTGCCAGCAGCGTCGGCGCCCCGGGCATTCAGTACTTC
TRBV30	NA	NA	TRBJ1-2	CSSSSYGYTF	TGTTCATCCTCGAGCTATGGCTACACCTTC
TRBV7-2	TRBD1	NA	TRBJ1-2	CASSSDRDWNGYTF	TGTGCCAGCAGCTCCGACAGGGATTGGAATGGCTACACCTTC
TRBV5-1	NA	NA	TRBJ1-4	CASSREALNEKLFF	TGCGCCAGCAGCAGGGAGGCTCTTAATGAAAAACTGTTTTTT
TRBV10-3	TRBD1	once	TRBJ2-7	CAISAPLQGNVHEQYF	TGTGCCATCAGTGCTCCTCTACAGGGGAATGTACACGAGCAGTACTTC
TRBV3-1/TRBV3-2	TRBD1	NA	TRBJ2-7	CASSPRFRGGRLISYEQYF	TGTGCCAGCAGCCCGAGGTTCAGAGGGGGCCGCCTTATCTCCTACGAGCAGTACTTC
TRBV9	NA	NA	TRBJ1-2	CASSAGDKDGYTF	TGTGCCAGCAGCGCAGGGGATAAGGATGGCTACACCTTC
TRBV9	NA	once	TRBJ1-2	CASSVYDSILDYTF	TGTGCCAGCAGCGTATACGACTCCATCTTGGACTACACCTTC
TRBV21-1	NA	NA	TRBJ1-1	CASSKAIAGNTEAFF	TGTGCCAGCAGCAAAGCGATAGCGGGGAACACTGAAGCTTTCTTT
TRBV3-1/TRBV3-2	TRBD2	NA	TRBJ2-1	CASSHGLTSGRGNEQFF	TGTGCCAGCAGCCATGGTCTGACTAGCGGGAGGGGGAATGAGCAGTTCTTC
TRBV6-5	TRBD1	NA	TRBJ2-7	CASSYSAAGGTYEQYF	TGTGCCAGCAGTTACTCGGCGGCAGGGGGTACCTACGAGCAGTACTTC
TRBV5-6	NA	few	TRBJ1-5	CASSFRGGQNQPQHF	TGTGCCAGCTCCTTCAGGGGTGGGCAAAATCAGCCCCAGCATTTT
TRBV6-5	TRBD1	NA	TRBJ2-7	CASSPTGYSYEQYF	TGTGCCAGCAGTCCGACAGGGTACTCCTACGAGCAGTACTTC
TRBV7-2	TRBD1	NA	TRBJ2-5	CASSFWTGQETQYF	TGTGCCAGCAGCTTTTGGACAGGACAAGAGACCCAGTACTTC
TRBV6-6	NA	NA	TRBJ2-3	CASSNRATSTDTQYF	TGTGCCAGCAGTAACAGGGCCACTAGCACAGATACGCAGTATTTT
TRBV6-5	TRBD1	NA	TRBJ2-5	CASSRDRGETQYF	TGTGCCAGCAGTAGGGACAGGGGAGAGACCCAGTACTTC